This TCR beta chain was identified during a study of blood T cell repertoires in COVID-19. Overall study: The United States, Italy and Spain provided the acute and convalescent COVID-19 samples.

CDR3 length equals 16 residues. Trimming at V came to 0 bases and at J to 4 bases, leaving 8 bases not matched to a gene. Looked up from germline, CDR1 is LNHNV and CDR2 is YYDKDF (reference sequence). Assay: immunoSEQ multiplex PCR; the TCRdb copy retains only in-frame clones and omits some. The table records about 94,000 clones, roughly 80% of them present only once. Input material: peripheral blood. This chain uses TRBV15 with TRBJ2-7; the match to TRBD2 covers 8 bases. This sequence originates from a human donor in a cohort sampled during active COVID-19. The CDR3 DNA reads as TGTGCCACCAGCAGAGATCGTGCAGCGGGGGAGTACGAGCAGTACTTC. Protein: CATSRDRAAGEYEQYF.